This TCR beta chain came from a study of shared clonotypes between healthy human individuals. Study observations and caveats: In general, naive subsets displayed greater estimated richness than memory subsets did.

Concerning this clone itself: Its antigen remains unknown.

Germline CDR1 SGDLS, CDR2 YYNGEE. This CDR3 is built from 17 residues. V shed 0 bases and J 4 bases; nucleotides not matched to a gene: 10. Produced via immunoSEQ multiplex PCR; TCRdb's table is partial and in-frame only. The profile shows 1.6 million or so clones, less than 99% of them singletons. The sample consisted of naive CD4+ T cells sorted from blood. Subset indicated: CD45RA+ positively selected. This chain uses TRBV9 with TRBJ2-1; TRBD1 matches 7 bases. The source of this sequence is a man between 25 and 39 years old in good health. The DNA of the CDR3 is TGTGCCAGCAGCGTAGAAGCTTTAGGGGGCGGGTACAATGAGCAGTTCTTC. Residues: CASSVEALGGGYNEQFF.